These 8 T cell receptor beta chains were sequenced from one sample in a study of cytomegalovirus exposure and HLA in healthy donors. The method was immunoSEQ multiplex PCR; TCRdb's version includes in-frame clones alone and lacks a portion of them. The table lists 160,000 or so clones, around nine tenths of them singletons, with 1.4% in the top ten. The material sequenced was PBMCs. These TCRs come from a woman under 40 in good health and CMV-seronegative.

The chain uses TRBV4-1 and TRBJ1-5; D is possibly TRBD1 (6 bases). CDR1 MGHRA and CDR2 YSYEKL come from the germline V gene. This CDR3 contains 16 residues. V gave up 1 base and J gave up 5 bases, with 15 bases separating them. CDR3 in amino acids: CASSQVGQGNDQPQHF. The DNA of the CDR3 is TGCGCCAGCAGCCAAGTGGGTCAGGGGAACGATCAGCCCCAGCATTTT.

The V gene is TRBV5-6, the J gene TRBJ1-5; a possible D gene is TRBD1 (6 bases). The germline V and J ends were trimmed by 2 bases and 9 bases, with 12 bases remaining between them. This CDR3 region has 13 residues. Per germline, CDR1 SGHDT and CDR2 YYEEEE. DNA for the CDR3: TGTGCCAGCAGCTTCGCAGGGGTAGGGCCCCAGCATTTT. Its translation is CASSFAGVGPQHF.

The chain joins TRBV30 to TRBJ1-1; TRBD1 might be the D (5 bases). V lost 0 bases and J lost 7, with 15 bases in between. Germline CDR1 is GTSNPN and CDR2 is SVGIG (reference sequence). The CDR3 sequence is 14 residues long. CDR3 sequence (DNA): TGTGCCTGGAGTGTATCTGGGGGAGGCGGTGAAGCTTTCTTT. It yields the protein CAWSVSGGGGEAFF.

This rearrangement joins TRBV11-2 to TRBJ2-2; 8 bases align to TRBD1. V shed 5 bases and J 5 bases; nucleotides not matched to a gene: 7. The germline CDR1 and CDR2 sequences are SGHAT and FQNNGV. CDR3 length: 15 residues. The CDR3: CASSLTGGGTGELFF. In DNA, the CDR3 is TGTGCCAGCAGCCTAACAGGGGGTGGAACCGGGGAGCTGTTTTTT.

The chain uses TRBV2 and TRBJ1-1, with no clear D. V was shortened by 6 bases and J by 8 bases, with 7 bases between the two germline ends. The CDR3 covers 10 residues. Germline loops: CDR1 SNHLY, CDR2 FYNNEI. The CDR3 sequence is CASRSGEAFF. The CDR3 nucleotides are TGTGCCAGCAGGTCAGGCGAAGCTTTCTTT.

This chain uses TRBV5-4 with TRBJ1-2, with D perhaps matching TRBD1 (6 bases). V was clipped by 0 bases and J by 5 bases, with 11 bases between them. CDR1 is SGHNT, CDR2 YYREEE, per germline (reference sequence). The CDR3 consists of 14 residues. The CDR3 DNA reads as TGTGCCAGCAGCTTGGCGGGGGGCGCTTATGGCTACACCTTC. Its translation: CASSLAGGAYGYTF.

The chain is built from TRBV29-1 and TRBJ1-1; 8 bases are shared with TRBD1. With 5 bases clipped from V and 1 base from J, the junction kept 6 bases outside the gene matches. The V gene's germline CDR1 is SQVTM and CDR2 ANQGSEA. The CDR3 spans 14 residues. The CDR3 reads CSVLGQVKNTEAFF. The CDR3 DNA sequence: TGCAGCGTTCTGGGACAGGTCAAGAACACTGAAGCTTTCTTT. Full variable domain (missing parts from reference TRBV29-1 and TRBJ1-1): SAVISQKPSRDICQRGTSLTIQCQVDSQVTMMFWYRQQPGQSLTLIATANQGSEATYESGFVIDKFPISRPNLTFSTLTVSNMSPEDSSIYLCSVLGQVKNTEAFFGQGTRLTVV.

The V and J genes are TRBV6-6 and TRBJ2-1; TRBD1 might be the D (6 bases). The CDR3 is 12 amino acids. Germline V gives CDR1 MNHNY, CDR2 SVGAGI (reference sequence). Trimming removed 11 bases from V and 5 bases from J, with 13 bases in between. The CDR3: CAGGGRDNEQFF. The CDR3 bases are TGTGCCGGGGGCGGTCGTGACAATGAGCAGTTCTTC.